This TCR beta chain was identified in a study of T cell changes during pregnancy in multiple sclerosis. From germline, CDR1 is SGHVS and CDR2 FQNEAQ. V was trimmed by 7 bases and J by 1 base, leaving 19 bases between them. This CDR3 has 16 amino acids. For this clone: This may arise from a read error, as a much more abundant clone is one base away. Other DNA sequences in the same sample also yield this CDR3.

This table comes from immunoSEQ multiplex PCR, and its TCRdb copy is limited to in-frame clones, with some not included. The profile covers more than 50,000 clones, with 80% to 90% appearing a single time and 2% to 3% taken by the ten largest. The source of this sequence is a female donor with multiple sclerosis, enrolled in a pregnancy study. The chain carries TRBV7-8 and TRBJ1-1; D ambiguous. The specimen was peripheral blood, collected in the first trimester of pregnancy. The CDR3 here is CASNVEGGLGNTEAFF. The DNA of the CDR3 is TGTGCCAGCAACGTGGAAGGCGGCCTAGGGAACACTGAAGCTTTCTTT.